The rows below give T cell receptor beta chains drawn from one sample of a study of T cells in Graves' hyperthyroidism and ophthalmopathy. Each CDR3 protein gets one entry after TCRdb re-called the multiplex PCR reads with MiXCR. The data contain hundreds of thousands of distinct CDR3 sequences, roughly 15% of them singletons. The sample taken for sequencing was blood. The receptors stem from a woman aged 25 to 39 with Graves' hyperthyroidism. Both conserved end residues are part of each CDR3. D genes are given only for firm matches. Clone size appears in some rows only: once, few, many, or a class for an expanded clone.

DNA: TGTGCCAGCAGTTTAATGGGGGCAGATACGCAGTATTTT
CDR3: CASSLMGADTQYF
size: many
J: TRBJ2-3
V: TRBV27
length: 13
D: .

DNA: TGTGCCAGCAGTGGACAGGGTGCCCGGTACAATGAGCAGTTCTTC
CDR3: CASSGQGARYNEQFF
size: many
J: TRBJ2-1
V: TRBV6-1
length: 15
D: TRBD1

DNA: TGTGCCAGCAGTGCGTGGGAGCTGAAAAACATTCAGTACTTC
CDR3: CASSAWELKNIQYF
size: .
J: TRBJ2-4
V: TRBV6-2/TRBV6-3
length: 14
D: .

DNA: TGTGCCAGCAGCTTAAGCGGTTCCGGGGAGCTGTTTTTT
CDR3: CASSLSGSGELFF
size: many
J: TRBJ2-2
V: TRBV7-3
length: 13
D: .

DNA: TGTGCCAGCAGTTTATGGGAAATCAGGGTTACAGAGACCCAGTACTTC
CDR3: CASSLWEIRVTETQYF
size: many
J: TRBJ2-5
V: TRBV28
length: 16
D: .

DNA: TGTGCCAGCAGCCCTAGGCGGGGGGCCCACACCTTC
CDR3: CASSPRRGAHTF
size: many
J: TRBJ1-2
V: TRBV13
length: 12
D: .

DNA: TGTGCCAGCAGTGAATTTAGTATTTGGGGGTCTAGCGGAAGGCCCTACGAGCAGTACTTC
CDR3: CASSEFSIWGSSGRPYEQYF
size: once
J: TRBJ2-7
V: TRBV25-1
length: 20
D: TRBD2

DNA: TGTGCCAGCAGTTTGGGACAGCCCAATTCACCCCTCCACTTT
CDR3: CASSLGQPNSPLHF
size: many
J: TRBJ1-6
V: TRBV12-3/TRBV12-4
length: 14
D: TRBD1

DNA: TGTGCCAGCAGTTCCGGGACAGCAGCCTACAATGAGCAGTTCTTC
CDR3: CASSSGTAAYNEQFF
size: many
J: TRBJ2-1
V: TRBV7-2
length: 15
D: TRBD1

DNA: TGCAGTGCTAGAGCCGATAGGGCCGGGAATGAGCAGTTCTTC
CDR3: CSARADRAGNEQFF
size: many
J: TRBJ2-1
V: TRBV20-1
length: 14
D: .

DNA: TGCAGTGCTCCGGGCCAGAGGAGGGGGAGCAATCAGCCCCAGCATTTT
CDR3: CSAPGQRRGSNQPQHF
size: .
J: TRBJ1-5
V: TRBV20-1
length: 16
D: .

DNA: TGTGCCAGTAACGAATGGGGGATCAACTACGAGCAGTACTTC
CDR3: CASNEWGINYEQYF
size: many
J: TRBJ2-7
V: TRBV7-2
length: 14
D: .

DNA: TGTGCCAGCAGCTTGGCCCTTGGCACAGATACGCAGTATTTT
CDR3: CASSLALGTDTQYF
size: few
J: TRBJ2-3
V: TRBV5-4
length: 14
D: .

DNA: TGTGCCAGCAGCCGGTCGAGTAGCTCCAATCAGCCCCAGCATTTT
CDR3: CASSRSSSSNQPQHF
size: .
J: TRBJ1-5
V: TRBV6-1
length: 15
D: .

DNA: TGTGCCAGCAGTTTATTGGGTGCTCGAGAGACCCAGTACTTC
CDR3: CASSLLGARETQYF
size: many
J: TRBJ2-5
V: TRBV27
length: 14
D: .

DNA: TGCAGTGCTTCTTCCGGCACAGGGCGGTACGAGCAGTACTTC
CDR3: CSASSGTGRYEQYF
size: many
J: TRBJ2-7
V: TRBV20-1
length: 14
D: .

DNA: TGCAGCGCCGCAGAGGGCAGGGGTTCTGGAAACACCATATATTTT
CDR3: CSAAEGRGSGNTIYF
size: .
J: TRBJ1-3
V: TRBV29-1
length: 15
D: .

DNA: TGTGCCAGCAGCTCCGAGACAGGGGGTGGTGGCTACACCTTC
CDR3: CASSSETGGGGYTF
size: many
J: TRBJ1-2
V: TRBV11-1
length: 14
D: TRBD1

DNA: TGTGCCTGGAGTTTGGGCAAGACAGGACACAGCTCCTACAATGAGCAGTTCTTC
CDR3: CAWSLGKTGHSSYNEQFF
size: .
J: TRBJ2-1
V: TRBV30
length: 18
D: .

DNA: TGTGCCAGCACCGAAGATGGGTCATACGAGCAGTACTTC
CDR3: CASTEDGSYEQYF
size: many
J: TRBJ2-7
V: TRBV28
length: 13
D: .

DNA: TGCGCCAGCAGCTTGAGTCCCGGGAACGTAAGGGAGCAGTACTTC
CDR3: CASSLSPGNVREQYF
size: many
J: TRBJ2-7
V: TRBV5-1
length: 15
D: .

DNA: TGTGCCAGCAGCTCTAGCGGGACCTACAATGAGCAGTTCTTC
CDR3: CASSSSGTYNEQFF
size: few
J: TRBJ2-1
V: TRBV7-9
length: 14
D: TRBD2

DNA: TGCAGTGCTAGAATCCTGCAGGGTGTCTACGAGCAGTACTTC
CDR3: CSARILQGVYEQYF
size: many
J: TRBJ2-7
V: TRBV20-1
length: 14
D: .

DNA: TGTGCCAGCAGTGGGGGGGCTAGTGAAGCTTTCTTT
CDR3: CASSGGASEAFF
size: many
J: TRBJ1-1
V: TRBV12-3/TRBV12-4
length: 12
D: .

DNA: TGTGCCAGCAGTTACATCCTTCTACGGGGACTCAGCTCCTATAATTCACCCCTCCACTTT
CDR3: CASSYILLRGLSSYNSPLHF
size: .
J: TRBJ1-6
V: TRBV6-2/TRBV6-3
length: 20
D: .

DNA: TGTGCCAGCAGCCTAAGGTCTTGGAGCGGAGGCACCGGGGAGCTGTTTTTT
CDR3: CASSLRSWSGGTGELFF
size: many
J: TRBJ2-2
V: TRBV7-2
length: 17
D: .

DNA: TGTGCCAGCATTGCGAGTCAGGGGCGCAATCAGCCCCAGCATTTT
CDR3: CASIASQGRNQPQHF
size: few
J: TRBJ1-5
V: TRBV6-2/TRBV6-3
length: 15
D: .

DNA: TGTGCCAGCAGTTCCGCGGACAGACCAAGGGGGTACGAGCAGTACTTC
CDR3: CASSSADRPRGYEQYF
size: few
J: TRBJ2-7
V: TRBV27
length: 16
D: .

DNA: TGTGCCAGCAGCCAAAGTAGGACAGGGAGTAGGCCCCAGCATTTT
CDR3: CASSQSRTGSRPQHF
size: .
J: TRBJ1-5
V: TRBV3-1
length: 15
D: TRBD1

DNA: TGTGCCAGCAGCTTGGAGGGACAGGGTAATGAAAAACTGTTTTTT
CDR3: CASSLEGQGNEKLFF
size: .
J: TRBJ1-4
V: TRBV5-8
length: 15
D: TRBD1

DNA: TGCGCCAGCAGCTTCGACAGTGATCAGCCCCAGCATTTT
CDR3: CASSFDSDQPQHF
size: .
J: TRBJ1-5
V: TRBV5-1
length: 13
D: .

DNA: TGTGCCAGCAGCAAACAGACCTATGGCTACACCTTC
CDR3: CASSKQTYGYTF
size: many
J: TRBJ1-2
V: TRBV28
length: 12
D: .

DNA: TGCAGCCCGGGTACAGGGGGCTCCTACGAGCAGTACTTC
CDR3: CSPGTGGSYEQYF
size: .
J: TRBJ2-7
V: TRBV29-1
length: 13
D: TRBD1

DNA: TGTGCCAGCAGCTCCCGGAGGCAGGGGAGTGAAAAACTGTTTTTT
CDR3: CASSSRRQGSEKLFF
size: many
J: TRBJ1-4
V: TRBV28
length: 15
D: .

DNA: TGTGCCAGCAGCTCCCGACGAGCCACTGAAGCTTTCTTT
CDR3: CASSSRRATEAFF
size: many
J: TRBJ1-1
V: TRBV7-2
length: 13
D: .

DNA: TGTGCCATCAGTGAAATTTTGGGACTAGCGACCAACAATGAGCAGTTCTTC
CDR3: CAISEILGLATNNEQFF
size: .
J: TRBJ2-1
V: TRBV10-3
length: 17
D: TRBD2

DNA: TGTGCCACCTTGGGTTATGGGACAGCTAACACTGAAGCTTTCTTT
CDR3: CATLGYGTANTEAFF
size: many
J: TRBJ1-1
V: TRBV10-3
length: 15
D: TRBD1

DNA: TGCAGTGCTAGCGTCGACAGGGGACTCACAGATACGCAGTATTTT
CDR3: CSASVDRGLTDTQYF
size: .
J: TRBJ2-3
V: TRBV20-1
length: 15
D: TRBD1

DNA: TGTGCCAGCAGCCAAGACTCGGGGGGGTCACCCCTCCACTTT
CDR3: CASSQDSGGSPLHF
size: .
J: TRBJ1-6
V: TRBV3-1
length: 14
D: .

DNA: TGTGCCAGCAAATTAAACATTCAGTACTTC
CDR3: CASKLNIQYF
size: .
J: TRBJ2-4
V: TRBV6-2/TRBV6-3
length: 10
D: .

DNA: TGTGCCACCAGCAGAGTCGGGTCGGGGGCTAAGGACAATGAGCAGTTCTTC
CDR3: CATSRVGSGAKDNEQFF
size: .
J: TRBJ2-1
V: TRBV15
length: 17
D: .

DNA: TGTGCCAGCGGGGCAGGGAGGTACACCGGGGAGCTGTTTTTT
CDR3: CASGAGRYTGELFF
size: many
J: TRBJ2-2
V: TRBV6-1
length: 14
D: .

DNA: TGTGCCAACTCAACAGGGAGGGATGGCTACACCTTC
CDR3: CANSTGRDGYTF
size: many
J: TRBJ1-2
V: TRBV28
length: 12
D: .

DNA: TGTGCCAGCAGCTCAGGGGGGGGCGTGGGGGAGCAGTACTTC
CDR3: CASSSGGGVGEQYF
size: .
J: TRBJ2-7
V: TRBV7-2
length: 14
D: .

DNA: TGTGCCAGCAGTTTAGGACTAATAGGGACAAAGTTCTTC
CDR3: CASSLGLIGTKFF
size: .
J: TRBJ2-1
V: TRBV27
length: 13
D: .

DNA: TGCAGTGCTAATTTCCGGGAGACAGAGACCCAGTACTTC
CDR3: CSANFRETETQYF
size: .
J: TRBJ2-5
V: TRBV20-1
length: 13
D: .

DNA: TGTGCCAGCAGTTTAGGAGGGTTGAGCGATCAGCCCCAGCATTTT
CDR3: CASSLGGLSDQPQHF
size: .
J: TRBJ1-5
V: TRBV12-3/TRBV12-4
length: 15
D: .

DNA: TGCAGCGTGGAGGCTCGGACAGGGCTCTACAATGAGCAGTTCTTC
CDR3: CSVEARTGLYNEQFF
size: .
J: TRBJ2-1
V: TRBV29-1
length: 15
D: TRBD1

DNA: TGCAGTGCTCAGGGCCTACAGGGGGTTTTCTCCTACGAGCAGTACTTC
CDR3: CSAQGLQGVFSYEQYF
size: many
J: TRBJ2-7
V: TRBV20-1
length: 16
D: TRBD1